These 13 T cell receptor beta chains were all obtained from the same sample, sequenced in a study of blood T cell repertoires in COVID-19. The table came from immunoSEQ multiplex PCR; TCRdb's copy has only in-frame clones and leaves some out. Of approximately 350,000 clones in the sample, approximately 88% were seen once. Source material: peripheral blood. The receptor source for this set is a woman in her twenties or thirties with COVID-19, enrolled during active disease.

This rearrangement joins TRBV27 to TRBJ2-2; 8 bases align to TRBD2. The CDR3 consists of 18 residues. With V trimmed by 5 bases and J by 5 bases, 16 bases remained unmatched. Germline loops: CDR1 MNHEY, CDR2 SMNVEV (reference sequence). CDR3 DNA: TGTGCCAGCAGTCCCACATTAACGCGGGGGGCGCTGACCGGGGAGCTGTTTTTT. Its translation: CASSPTLTRGALTGELFF.

V usage is TRBV15 and J usage is TRBJ2-5; D possibly corresponds to TRBD2 (6 bases). This CDR3 spans 14 amino acids. With 0 bases removed from V and 5 bases from J, the gap between germline ends came to 10 bases. CDR1 and CDR2 from the germline V gene are LNHNV and YYDKDF (reference sequence). CDR3 loop: CATSRDRGMETQYF. DNA of the CDR3: TGTGCCACCAGCAGAGATCGCGGGATGGAGACCCAGTACTTC.

The J gene is TRBJ2-1, the V gene TRBV6-2 or TRBV6-3; 9 bases are a match to TRBD1. The V segment lost 6 bases and the J segment 10 bases; nucleotides outside the gene matches: 7. This CDR3 is 13 amino acids long. Germline-derived CDR1 and CDR2 are MNHEY and SVGEGT. CDR3 loop: CASSLDRGWEQFF. For the CDR3, the DNA is TGTGCCAGCAGCCTCGACAGGGGGTGGGAGCAGTTCTTC.

The chain recombines TRBV3-1 (or the pseudogene TRBV3-2) with TRBJ2-5; tentatively, D is TRBD2 (6 bases). This CDR3 has 13 amino acids. V dropped 2 bases and J dropped 6 bases, with 10 bases sitting between them. Germline CDR1 and CDR2: LGHDT and YNNKEL (reference sequence). The CDR3 reads CASSQRLEKTQYF. The CDR3 DNA reads TGTGCCAGCAGCCAACGACTAGAAAAGACCCAGTACTTC.

The V gene is TRBV5-8, the J gene TRBJ2-3, with a tentative D call TRBD1 (5 bases). CDR3 size: 16 residues. Germline values: CDR1 SGHTS, CDR2 YDEGEE. Trimming stripped 0 bases from V and 1 base from J, with 12 bases between. CDR3 in amino acids: CASSLEGRLGTDTQYF. CDR3 DNA sequence: TGTGCCAGCAGCTTGGAGGGGCGTCTCGGCACAGATACGCAGTATTTT. Filled out from reference TRBV5-8 and TRBJ2-3, the complete variable domain reads EAGVTQSPTHLIKTRGQQATLRCSPISGHTSVYWYQQALGLGLQFLLWYDEGEERNRGNFPPRFSGRQFPNYSSELNVNALELEDSALYLCASSLEGRLGTDTQYFGPGTRLTVL.

The V call is TRBV3-1 (or the pseudogene TRBV3-2), the J call TRBJ1-2, with D unclear. V lost 0 bases and J 9 bases, leaving 11 bases between the germline ends. CDR3 size: 13 residues. CDR1 is LGHDT and CDR2 is YNNKEL in the germline V gene (reference sequence). The CDR3 spells CASSQDSAASYTF. CDR3 bases: TGTGCCAGCAGCCAAGATAGTGCGGCAAGCTACACCTTC.

The chain uses TRBV4-1 and TRBJ1-5, with D possibly TRBD1 on 5 matching bases. V was trimmed by 1 base and J by 1 base, leaving 8 bases between them. CDR3 length: 15 residues. The V gene's germline CDR1 is MGHRA and CDR2 YSYEKL. The CDR3 region is CASSQGGRSNQPQHF. The CDR3 DNA follows: TGCGCCAGCAGCCAAGGGGGCAGGAGCAATCAGCCCCAGCATTTT.

This chain joins TRBV7-9 and TRBJ2-1; D remains ambiguous. The CDR3 is made up of 16 amino acids. Trimming cost V 1 base and J 0 bases, with 10 bases left between them. CDR1 and CDR2 from the germline V gene are SEHNR and FQNEAQ (reference sequence). This CDR3 is CASSLVLHGSYNEQFF. As DNA, the CDR3 is TGTGCCAGCAGCTTAGTTCTCCACGGCTCCTACAATGAGCAGTTCTTC.

In nucleotides, the CDR3 is TGCGCCAGCAGCCGGGGGGTTAGACTACGCACAGATACGCAGTATTTT. Residues: CASSRGVRLRTDTQYF. V is TRBV4-1 and J is TRBJ2-3; possible D gene TRBD2, 6 bases. This CDR3 has 16 residues. Germline CDR1 MGHRA, CDR2 YSYEKL. Trimming took 4 bases from V and 1 from J, leaving 15 bases between them.

This sequence joins TRBV11-2 and TRBJ2-7; the match to TRBD2 covers 8 bases. The CDR3 has 15 amino acids. In germline, CDR1 is SGHAT, CDR2 FQNNGV. With V trimmed by 4 bases and J by 10 bases, 15 bases remained unmatched. The CDR3 loop is CASSSVGLVRESQYF. The CDR3 DNA is TGTGCCAGCAGCTCCGTGGGACTAGTCCGGGAGAGTCAGTACTTC. Full variable domain (missing parts from reference TRBV11-2 and TRBJ2-7): EAGVAQSPRYKIIEKRQSVAFWCNPISGHATLYWYQQILGQGPKLLIQFQNNGVVDDSQLPKDRFSAERLKGVDSTLKIQPAKLEDSAVYLCASSSVGLVRESQYFGPGTRLTVT.

V gene TRBV6-1 combines with J gene TRBJ1-1; D is uncertain. Germline CDR1 reads MNHNS; CDR2 reads SASEGT. This CDR3 comprises 14 residues. V was shortened by 2 bases and J by 1 base, with 8 bases between the two germline ends. The CDR3 loop is CASSENAGNTEAFF. CDR3 nucleotide sequence: TGTGCCAGCAGTGAAAACGCAGGGAACACTGAAGCTTTCTTT.

In this sample, this clone turned up once. The rearrangement joins TRBV2 to TRBJ1-3, with TRBD1 as a possible D gene (6 bases). The ends were cut back, 5 bases at V and 2 bases at J, with 16 bases in the middle. The CDR3 consists of 16 residues. CDR1 and CDR2 from the germline V gene are SNHLY and FYNNEI. The CDR3, as DNA: TGTGCCAGCAGTTTTAGGCGTGGGGACACTGGAAACACCATATATTTT. This gives the protein CASSFRRGDTGNTIYF. Looking up the rest from reference TRBV2 and TRBJ1-3 gives the full variable domain: EPEVTQTPSHQVTQMGQEVILRCVPISNHLYFYWYRQILGQKVEFLVSFYNNEISEKSEIFDDQFSVERPDGSNFTLKIRSTKLEDSAMYFCASSFRRGDTGNTIYFGEGSWLTVV.

The chain uses TRBV3-1 (or the pseudogene TRBV3-2) and TRBJ1-1; D is ambiguous. Germline loops: CDR1 LGHDT, CDR2 YNNKEL (reference sequence). The CDR3 totals 13 residues. V was cut by 7 bases and J by 1 base, with 10 bases left in between. DNA of the CDR3: TGTGCCAGCACCCCGCGATCGAACACTGAAGCTTTCTTT. Its protein product is CASTPRSNTEAFF.